Each of the 24 T cell receptor beta chains below was sequenced from the same sample in a study of blood T cell repertoires in COVID-19. Assay used: immunoSEQ multiplex PCR; TCRdb lists only in-frame clones, some missing. The sample records 85,000 to 100,000 clones, 70% to 80% being singletons. Sequenced sample: peripheral blood. The source is a human donor in a cohort sampled during active COVID-19.

There are a few counts of this clone. This chain uses TRBV7-9 with TRBJ2-5, with D perhaps TRBD2 (6 bases). Germline values: CDR1 SEHNR, CDR2 FQNEAQ (reference sequence). The CDR3 runs 16 residues. V dropped 0 bases and J dropped 5 bases, with 16 bases sitting between them. The CDR3 coding sequence is TGTGCCAGCAGCTTAGCGGGCCCTAGCGAGGGGGAGACCCAGTACTTC. It yields the protein CASSLAGPSEGETQYF.

The CDR3 region is CASSLGGGGYGYTF. The DNA for the CDR3 is TGCGCCAGCAGCTTGGGTGGGGGCGGCTATGGCTACACCTTC. V usage is TRBV5-1 and J usage is TRBJ1-2, with D possibly being TRBD1 (6 bases). CDR1 SGHRS and CDR2 YFSETQ come from the germline V gene. V dropped 0 bases and J dropped 4 bases, with 10 bases sitting between them. This CDR3 contains 14 residues.

The chain recombines TRBV28 with TRBJ2-7; possibly TRBD2 for D (5 bases). In germline, CDR1 is MDHEN, CDR2 SYDVKM. The CDR3 sequence is 13 residues long. V gave up 3 bases and J gave up 3 bases, with 9 bases separating them. The CDR3 DNA reads as TGTGCCAGCAGTTTTCGAGGACTCTACGAGCAGTACTTC. This translates into CASSFRGLYEQYF.

This clone was seen a handful of times. The junction departs from germline at one end; a sequencing error may be responsible. The chain has TRBV18 and TRBJ2-7; TRBD1 might be the D (6 bases). The germline gives CDR1 KGHSH, CDR2 LQKENI. The CDR3 is made up of 12 amino acids. The CDR3 nucleotides are TGTGCCAGCTCAGCGGACAGTCGGTCTCAGCGATTC. Translation: CASSADSRSQRF.

The V and J genes are TRBV10-3 and TRBJ1-3; no clear D. Germline V CDR1 and CDR2: ENHRY, SYGVKD. Trimming cost V 3 bases and J 4 bases, with 4 bases left between them. CDR3 size: 12 residues. The CDR3 nucleotides are TGTGCCATCAGTGACAGGGGAAACACCATATATTTT. Residues: CAISDRGNTIYF.

This clone was seen only once. The rearrangement links TRBV7-2 to TRBJ2-5, with D possibly TRBD1 on 6 matching bases. V shed 5 bases and J shed 5 bases, with 18 bases lying between them. The CDR3 consists of 15 residues. Looked up from germline, CDR1 is SGHTA and CDR2 is FQGNSA. The CDR3 coding sequence is TGTGCCAGCAGCCCCTACAGGGCTCTTGTTGAGACCCAGTACTTC. Translating it yields CASSPYRALVETQYF. Supplemented by reference TRBV7-2 and TRBJ2-5, the full variable domain reads GAGVSQSPSNKVTEKGKDVELRCDPISGHTALYWYRQSLGQGLEFLIYFQGNSAPDKSGLPSDRFSAERTGGSVSTLTIQRTQQEDSAVYLCASSPYRALVETQYFGPGTRLLVL.

The V and J genes are TRBV7-3 and TRBJ2-3, with 9 bases matching TRBD2. V gave up 3 bases and J gave up 2 bases; unmatched junction bases: 18. The germline CDR1 and CDR2 sequences are SGHTA and FQGTGA. The CDR3 runs to 20 residues. The CDR3: CASSFHIAGENVPITDTQYF. CDR3 in DNA: TGTGCCAGCAGCTTCCATATAGCGGGAGAGAATGTGCCAATCACAGATACGCAGTATTTT.

This clone was recorded a few times. V usage is TRBV5-1 and J usage is TRBJ2-2; 9 bases fit TRBD2. Germline-derived CDR1 and CDR2 are SGHRS and YFSETQ. CDR3 length: 15 residues. Trimming removed 6 bases from V and 5 bases from J; junction bases left unmatched: 8. CDR3 DNA: TGCGCCAGCAACCCGGGACTAGCAGTGACCGGGGAGCTGTTTTTT. Its protein is CASNPGLAVTGELFF.

V is TRBV5-1 and J is TRBJ1-1, with 8 bases matching TRBD1. This CDR3 contains 14 residues. Looked up from germline, CDR1 is SGHRS and CDR2 is YFSETQ. The V and J ends lost 4 bases and 0 bases, in that order; junction bases with no gene match: 2. CDR3 nucleotide sequence: TGCGCCAGCAGCCCGGGACAGGTGAACACTGAAGCTTTCTTT. It encodes CASSPGQVNTEAFF.

Only a few counts were recorded for this clone. The chain has TRBV18 and TRBJ2-5, with TRBD1 matching over 7 bases. Germline V gene sequence: CDR1 KGHSH, CDR2 LQKENI. V lost 0 bases, J lost 0 bases, and 4 bases stayed unmatched. The CDR3 length is 16 residues. CDR3 bases: TGTGCCAGCTCACCACCGGGACAGCTTAACCAAGAGACCCAGTACTTC. Its protein is CASSPPGQLNQETQYF.

This chain links TRBV7-8 with TRBJ2-1, with TRBD2 matching over 8 bases. The CDR3 totals 20 residues. The V and J ends lost 2 bases and 0 bases, in that order; junction bases with no gene match: 15. Germline CDR1 is SGHVS and CDR2 is FQNEAQ. This chain's CDR3 is CASSLRRRWLREASYNEQFF. The CDR3 DNA reads TGTGCCAGCAGCTTAAGGAGGAGATGGTTGCGGGAGGCCTCCTACAATGAGCAGTTCTTC. The whole variable domain, remainder taken from reference TRBV7-8 and TRBJ2-1, is GAGVSQSPRYKVAKRGQDVALRCDPISGHVSLFWYQQALGQGPEFLTYFQNEAQLDKSGLPSDRFFAERPEGSVSTLKIQRTQQEDSAVYLCASSLRRRWLREASYNEQFFGPGTRLTVL.

The chain is built from TRBV7-6 and TRBJ2-7, with 9 bases lining up with TRBD1. Trimming took 0 bases from V and 5 from J; bases not matched to a gene: 5. CDR1 and CDR2 (germline): SGHVS, FNYEAQ. The CDR3 totals 15 residues. CDR3 DNA sequence: TGTGCCAGCAGCTTAGCGGGACAGGGATTTCACGAGCAGTACTTC. As protein: CASSLAGQGFHEQYF.

The rearrangement uses TRBV27 and TRBJ1-2; TRBD1 matches at 10 bases. This CDR3 is 15 amino acids long. Germline values: CDR1 MNHEY, CDR2 SMNVEV (reference sequence). Trimming cost V 5 bases and J 5 bases; bases outside gene matches: 8. CDR3 residues: CASSTSGTGVYGYTF. The CDR3 DNA sequence: TGTGCCAGCAGTACTTCCGGGACAGGGGTATATGGCTACACCTTC.

The chain employs TRBV7-2 and TRBJ2-3; TRBD2 agrees at 10 bases. The germline V gene encodes CDR1 SGHTA and CDR2 FQGNSA. V shed 5 bases and J 3 bases; nucleotides not matched to a gene: 2. CDR3 length: 14 residues. CDR3 residues: CASSPSGRTDTQYF. CDR3 sequence (DNA): TGTGCCAGCAGCCCTAGCGGGAGAACAGATACGCAGTATTTT.

The rearrangement links TRBV28 to TRBJ1-2; TRBD1 agrees at 8 bases. Germline V gene sequence: CDR1 MDHEN, CDR2 SYDVKM. V was clipped by 5 bases and J by 8 bases; unmatched bases: 25. The length of the CDR3 is 19 residues. Here the CDR3 reads CASSPPHNPPVDRAKGYTF. DNA for the CDR3: TGTGCCAGCAGTCCCCCTCACAATCCCCCCGTGGACAGGGCTAAGGGCTACACCTTC.

The chain employs TRBV5-1 and TRBJ2-3; 7 bases are a match to TRBD2. J gave up 0 bases and V 4 bases, and 11 bases lay outside the gene matches. The CDR3 covers 17 residues. Germline CDR1 reads SGHRS; CDR2 reads YFSETQ. The CDR3 is CASSRGVSPYSTDTQYF. CDR3 DNA sequence: TGCGCCAGCAGCCGGGGGGTCAGCCCCTATAGCACAGATACGCAGTATTTT.

V is TRBV30 and J is TRBJ2-7, with 7 positions matching TRBD1. CDR3 length: 14 residues. After removal of 0 bases from V and 2 bases from J, the junction contained 4 bases not matched to a gene. The germline gives CDR1 GTSNPN, CDR2 SVGIG (reference sequence). This CDR3 reads CAWSVGQGAYEQYF. As DNA, the CDR3 is TGTGCCTGGAGTGTAGGGCAGGGGGCCTACGAGCAGTACTTC.

This clone was found once. The CDR3 is CASSIGAASTDTQYF. The DNA of the CDR3 is TGTGCCAGTAGTATAGGGGCAGCTAGCACAGATACGCAGTATTTT. J is TRBJ2-3 and V is TRBV19; no clear D. Per the germline V gene, CDR1 is LNHDA and CDR2 is SQIVND (reference sequence). Trimming took 1 base from V and 0 from J, leaving 8 bases between them. The CDR3 has 15 amino acids.

The chain couples TRBV25-1 to TRBJ1-1; D may be TRBD1 (5 bases). V was trimmed by 4 bases and J by 1 base, leaving 7 bases between them. The CDR3 has 13 residues. Germline V CDR1 and CDR2: MGHDK, SYGVNS. The CDR3 DNA follows: TGTGCCAGCAGTGCCACAGGGAACACTGAAGCTTTCTTT. Protein sequence: CASSATGNTEAFF.

This clone appeared a single time. At one end the junction does not follow the germline gene, possibly because of a read error. The chain combines TRBV7-9 with TRBJ2-1; the match to TRBD2 covers 13 bases. CDR3 length: 15 residues. Germline lookup yields CDR1 SEHNR and CDR2 FQNEAQ (reference sequence). The CDR3 here is CASNLLAGGAGEQFF. CDR3 nucleotides: TGTGCCAGCAACTTACTAGCGGGAGGGGCGGGTGAGCAGTTCTTC.

V and J are TRBV25-1 and TRBJ2-7; weak D call: TRBD2 (7 bases). The CDR3 totals 15 residues. Germline V lookup: CDR1 MGHDK, CDR2 SYGVNS. V was clipped by 4 bases and J by 3 bases, with 16 bases between them. In nucleotides, the CDR3 is TGTGCCAGCAGTGTTGGGGGGGCGAGCGACTACGAGCAGTACTTC. Encoded protein: CASSVGGASDYEQYF.

The rearrangement joins TRBV27 to TRBJ2-1, with TRBD2 matching 9 bases. Trimming took 1 base from V and 9 from J; bases not matched to a gene: 10. The CDR3 has 16 residues. The germline CDR1 and CDR2 sequences are MNHEY and SMNVEV (reference sequence). CDR3 protein: CASSLLGGRVYAEQFF. CDR3 in DNA: TGTGCCAGCAGTTTATTGGGCGGGAGGGTATATGCTGAGCAGTTCTTC.

V is TRBV24-1 and J is TRBJ2-5; unclear D gene. The V end lost 1 base, the J end lost 0 bases, and 8 bases lay between the germline ends. CDR1 KGHDR and CDR2 SFDVKD come from the germline V gene. CDR3 length equals 15 residues. In DNA form, the CDR3 reads TGTGCCACCAGTGATTTTAGGAGCTACCAAGAGACCCAGTACTTC. Translating gives CATSDFRSYQETQYF.

This chain links TRBV18 with TRBJ2-3; tentative D call: TRBD1 (5 bases). The germline V gene has CDR1 KGHSH and CDR2 LQKENI. Trimming took off 0 bases at V and 1 base at J, with 8 bases between the two ends. The CDR3 runs to 15 residues. CDR3 amino acids: CASSPPAGRTDTQYF. The DNA for the CDR3 is TGTGCCAGCTCACCACCGGCAGGGCGCACAGATACGCAGTATTTT.